This T cell receptor beta chain derives from a study of cytomegalovirus exposure and HLA in healthy donors. The V segment lost 2 bases and the J segment 4 bases; nucleotides outside the gene matches: 5. The germline V gene has CDR1 SGHRS and CDR2 YFSETQ. This CDR3 region has 15 residues. Primers: 60 Vbeta forward and 13 Jbeta reverse. TCRdb keeps only in-frame clones here, not all; method: immunoSEQ multiplex PCR. The data show about 130,000 clones, with 70% to 85% seen just once and approximately 2.6% held by the top ten. The sequenced sample was PBMCs. This sequence was found in a woman aged 55-75 years in good health and CMV-seropositive. This chain uses TRBV5-1 with TRBJ2-1, with 8 bases matching TRBD2. This CDR3 is CASSFSGVGYNEQFF. CDR3 DNA sequence: TGCGCCAGCAGCTTTAGCGGGGTGGGTTACAATGAGCAGTTCTTC.